One and the same sample provided the 11 T cell receptor beta chains below, sequenced in a study of CD8+ T cells in alopecia areata. It was cDNA, reverse transcribed from extracted RNA, that served as the sequencing template. Measured with immunoSEQ multiplex PCR; TCRdb has only the in-frame clones, and not every one. The table includes about 120,000 clones, about 51% detected once. Sequences were obtained from NKG2D-low CD8+ T cells sorted from blood. The receptors come from a human donor with alopecia areata.

This chain connects TRBV5-1 to TRBJ2-1; 9 bases line up with TRBD1. The CDR3 sequence is 15 residues long. V lost 3 bases to trimming and J lost 0 bases; unmatched junction nucleotides: 1. Germline CDR1 and CDR2: SGHRS and YFSETQ. The CDR3 coding sequence is TGCGCCAGCAGCTCGACAGGGGGCTCCTACAATGAGCAGTTCTTC. Amino acid sequence: CASSSTGGSYNEQFF.

The rearrangement uses TRBV9 and TRBJ2-1; D not resolved. Germline V lookup: CDR1 SGDLS, CDR2 YYNGEE. V was clipped by 3 bases and J by 8 bases, with 3 bases between them. This CDR3 contains 10 residues. This chain's CDR3 is CASSGDEQFF. The CDR3, as DNA: TGTGCCAGCAGCGGCGATGAGCAGTTCTTC.

The chain couples TRBV5-1 to TRBJ2-3, with TRBD1 matching 11 bases. The CDR3 runs 16 residues. Looked up from germline, CDR1 is SGHRS and CDR2 is YFSETQ. V shed 0 bases, J shed 7 bases, and the junction held 7 bases outside the gene matches. CDR3 sequence (DNA): TGCGCCAGCAGCTTGGAGGACAGGGGGCTTAGGAATACGCAGTATTTT. Protein product: CASSLEDRGLRNTQYF.

V is TRBV23-1 and J is TRBJ1-5; D remains unclear. TRBV23-1 is annotated as an ORF whose role is uncertain. The CDR3 is 15 residues long. V dropped 1 base and J dropped 4 bases, with 11 bases sitting between them. CDR3: CASSQLRKENQPQHF. In DNA, the CDR3 is TGCGCCAGCAGTCAATTGAGGAAGGAGAATCAGCCCCAGCATTTT.

The rearrangement joins TRBV6-4 to TRBJ2-1; D possibly corresponds to TRBD2 (5 bases). V lost 2 bases to trimming and J lost 10 bases, with 12 bases between them. The CDR3 totals 13 residues. In germline, CDR1 is MRHNA, CDR2 SNTAGT. CDR3 loop: CASSDGVEAEQFF. The CDR3 DNA is TGTGCCAGCAGTGACGGGGTGGAGGCCGAGCAGTTCTTC.

This clone was seen only a few times. V is TRBV30 and J is TRBJ2-5; D might be TRBD2 (7 bases). CDR1 GTSNPN and CDR2 SVGIG come from the germline V gene (reference sequence). The CDR3 has 16 amino acids. Deletions cut 1 base from V and 5 bases from J, with 20 bases between. The CDR3 DNA reads TGTGCCTGGAGTGGGATGAGTTCGGGGGGCGGGGAGACCCAGTACTTC. Its translation is CAWSGMSSGGGETQYF.

The chain couples TRBV11-2 to TRBJ2-1; 8 bases match TRBD2. Looked up from germline, CDR1 is SGHAT and CDR2 is FQNNGV. The CDR3 totals 14 residues. The V gene end was trimmed by 6 bases and the J gene end by 9 bases; junction bases not matched to a gene: 10. The CDR3 reads CASSPRPAGAEQFF. The CDR3 DNA reads TGTGCCAGCAGTCCCCGGCCAGCGGGAGCTGAGCAGTTCTTC.

The V gene is TRBV25-1, the J gene TRBJ2-7; D might be TRBD2 (6 bases). Germline values: CDR1 MGHDK, CDR2 SYGVNS. Trimming removed 4 bases at V and 12 bases at J, with 16 bases between. This CDR3 has 12 amino acids. CDR3 bases: TGTGCCAGCAGTGGGTCTAGCGTGAGACTGTACTTC. This gives the protein CASSGSSVRLYF.

The genes are TRBV27 and TRBJ2-5, with D uncertain. This CDR3 contains 14 residues. Trimming took off 5 bases at V and 5 bases at J, with 15 bases between the two ends. Germline CDR1 is MNHEY and CDR2 is SMNVEV (reference sequence). CDR3 sequence reads: CASSPLQDLETQYF. The CDR3 region has the DNA TGTGCCAGCAGTCCCCTTCAAGATTTGGAGACCCAGTACTTC.

Here the CDR3 reads CASSSSSGGANTEAFF. The CDR3 DNA follows: TGCGCCAGCAGCTCATCATCAGGGGGTGCGAACACTGAAGCTTTCTTT. The J gene is TRBJ1-1, the V gene TRBV5-1, with TRBD1 matching over 7 bases. CDR1 is SGHRS and CDR2 is YFSETQ in the germline V gene. V dropped 3 bases and J dropped 1; count of bases not matched to a gene: 9. CDR3 size: 16 residues.

The V and J genes are TRBV30 and TRBJ2-1, with 11 positions matching TRBD2. V dropped 6 bases and J dropped 9; count of bases not matched to a gene: 10. Per the germline V gene, CDR1 is GTSNPN and CDR2 is SVGIG (reference sequence). CDR3 length: 14 residues. This chain's CDR3 is CACFSGRARGEQFF. The DNA of the CDR3 is TGTGCCTGCTTTAGCGGGAGGGCTCGGGGTGAGCAGTTCTTC.